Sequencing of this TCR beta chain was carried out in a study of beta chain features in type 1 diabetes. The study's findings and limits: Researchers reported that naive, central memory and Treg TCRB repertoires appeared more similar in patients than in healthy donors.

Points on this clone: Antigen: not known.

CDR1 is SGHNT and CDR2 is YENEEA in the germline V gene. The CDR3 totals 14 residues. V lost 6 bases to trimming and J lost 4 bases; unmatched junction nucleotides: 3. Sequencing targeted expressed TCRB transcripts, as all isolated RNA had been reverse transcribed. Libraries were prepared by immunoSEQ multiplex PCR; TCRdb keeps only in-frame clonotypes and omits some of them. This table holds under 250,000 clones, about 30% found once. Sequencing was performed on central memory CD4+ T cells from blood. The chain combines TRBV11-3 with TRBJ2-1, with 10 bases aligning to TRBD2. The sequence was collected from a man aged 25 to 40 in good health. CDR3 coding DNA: TGTGCCAGCAGTTGGACTAGCGGATACAATGAGCAGTTCTTC. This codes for CASSWTSGYNEQFF.